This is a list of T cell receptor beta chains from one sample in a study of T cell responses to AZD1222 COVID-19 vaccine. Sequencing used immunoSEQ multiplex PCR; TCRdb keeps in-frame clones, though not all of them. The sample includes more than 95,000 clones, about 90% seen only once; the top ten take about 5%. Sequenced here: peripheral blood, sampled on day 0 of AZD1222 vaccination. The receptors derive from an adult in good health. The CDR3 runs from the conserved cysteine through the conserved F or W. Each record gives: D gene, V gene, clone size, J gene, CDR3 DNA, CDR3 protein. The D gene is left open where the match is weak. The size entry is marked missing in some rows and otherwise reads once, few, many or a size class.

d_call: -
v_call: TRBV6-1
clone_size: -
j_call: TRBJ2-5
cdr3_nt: TGTGCCAGCAGTGAAGATCACAGAGAGACCCAGTACTTC
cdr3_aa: CASSEDHRETQYF

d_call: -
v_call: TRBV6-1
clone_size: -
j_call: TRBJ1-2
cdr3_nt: TGTGCCAGCAGTGAAGCGAAACCAGGGGTAGATGGCTACACCTTC
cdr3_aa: CASSEAKPGVDGYTF

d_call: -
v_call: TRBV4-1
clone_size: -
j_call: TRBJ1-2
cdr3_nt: TGCGCCAGCAGAACGCCAACCCAAAACTATGGCTACACCTTC
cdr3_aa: CASRTPTQNYGYTF

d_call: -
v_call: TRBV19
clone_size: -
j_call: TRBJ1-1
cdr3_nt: TGTGCCAGTAGTGGGCTCCGGGGGAACACTGAAGCTTTCTTT
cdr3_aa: CASSGLRGNTEAFF

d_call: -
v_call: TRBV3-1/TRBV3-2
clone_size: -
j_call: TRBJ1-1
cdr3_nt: TGTGCCAGCAGCCAGATAGGGAGGGAAGCTTTCTTT
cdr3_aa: CASSQIGREAFF

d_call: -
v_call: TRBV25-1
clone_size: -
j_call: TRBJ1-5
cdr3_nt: TGTGCCAGCGGGGACGATCAGCCCCAGCATTTT
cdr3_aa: CASGDDQPQHF

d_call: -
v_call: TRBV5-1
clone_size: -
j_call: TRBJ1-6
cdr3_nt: TGCGCCAGCAGCTTGGAACCCGGACACTCCTATAATTCACCCCTCCACTTT
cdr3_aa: CASSLEPGHSYNSPLHF

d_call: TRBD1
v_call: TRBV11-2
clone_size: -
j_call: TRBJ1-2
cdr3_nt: TGTGCCAGCAGCCCCTTGAGACAGGGGGTCCGCGGCTACACCTTC
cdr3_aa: CASSPLRQGVRGYTF

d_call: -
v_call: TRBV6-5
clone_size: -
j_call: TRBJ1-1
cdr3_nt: TGTGCCAGCAGACAGGGGAACACTGAAGCTTTCTTT
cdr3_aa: CASRQGNTEAFF

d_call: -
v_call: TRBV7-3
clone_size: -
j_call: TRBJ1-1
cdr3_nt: TGTGCCAGCGCAGCGTACCCTAACACTGAAGCTTTCTTT
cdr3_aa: CASAAYPNTEAFF

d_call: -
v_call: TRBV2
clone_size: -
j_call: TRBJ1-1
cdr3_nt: TGTGCCAGCAGGGGGACGAGGACGGTCATGAACACTGAAGCTTTCTTT
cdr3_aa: CASRGTRTVMNTEAFF

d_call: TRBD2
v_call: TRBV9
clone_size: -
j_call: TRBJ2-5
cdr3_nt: TGTGCCAGCAGCACGCGGGGGGGCCAGAAGACCCAGTACTTC
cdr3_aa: CASSTRGGQKTQYF

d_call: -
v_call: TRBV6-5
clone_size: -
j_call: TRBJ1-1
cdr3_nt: TGTGCCAGCAGTTACTCGAGTGCGAGGACTGAAGCTTTCTTT
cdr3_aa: CASSYSSARTEAFF

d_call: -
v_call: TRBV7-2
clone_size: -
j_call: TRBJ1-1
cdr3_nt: TGTGCCAGCAGCTTAGCGAACAGGGAGGTTGATGAAGCTTTCTTT
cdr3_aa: CASSLANREVDEAFF

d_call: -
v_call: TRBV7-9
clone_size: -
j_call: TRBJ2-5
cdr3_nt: TGTGCCAGCAGCTTCCCCGACACTATGGGGGGCCAAGAGACCCAGTACTTC
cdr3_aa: CASSFPDTMGGQETQYF

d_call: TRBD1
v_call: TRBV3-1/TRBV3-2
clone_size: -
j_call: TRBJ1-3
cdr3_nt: TGTGCCAGCAGCCCATCGGGACAGCACTCTGGAAACACCATATATTTT
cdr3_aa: CASSPSGQHSGNTIYF

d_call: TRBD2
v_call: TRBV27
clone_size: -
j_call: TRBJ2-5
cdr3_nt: TGTGCCAGCAGTCCGGGACTATTCTTGTACCAAGAGACCCAGTACTTC
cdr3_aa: CASSPGLFLYQETQYF

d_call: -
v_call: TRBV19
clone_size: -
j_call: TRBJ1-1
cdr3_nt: TGTGCCAGTAGTATAGTAGGTTGGGGCCTTGAAGCTTTCTTT
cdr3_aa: CASSIVGWGLEAFF

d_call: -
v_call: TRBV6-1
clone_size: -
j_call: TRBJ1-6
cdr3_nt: TGTGCCAGCAGTGAACGCGCTGGGTGGGGGGTGGATAATTCACCCCTCCACTTT
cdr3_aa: CASSERAGWGVDNSPLHF

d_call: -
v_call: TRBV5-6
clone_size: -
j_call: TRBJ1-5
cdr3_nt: TGTGCCAGCAGCTTGGGGCTTGGGCGCGGTCAGCCCCAGCATTTT
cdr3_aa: CASSLGLGRGQPQHF

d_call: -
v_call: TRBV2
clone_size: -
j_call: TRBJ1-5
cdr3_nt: TGTGCCAGCAATCCGGGACTCCCAGATCAGCCCCAGCATTTT
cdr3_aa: CASNPGLPDQPQHF

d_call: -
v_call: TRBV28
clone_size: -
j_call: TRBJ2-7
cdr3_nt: TGTGCCAGCAGTTTTCCCCTCTCCGGGGCCGTAAGCTCCTACGAGCAGTACTTC
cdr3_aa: CASSFPLSGAVSSYEQYF

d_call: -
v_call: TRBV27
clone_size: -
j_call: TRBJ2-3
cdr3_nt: TGTGCCAGCAGTGCAGGGACTTCAAGAACAGATACGCAGTATTTT
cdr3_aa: CASSAGTSRTDTQYF

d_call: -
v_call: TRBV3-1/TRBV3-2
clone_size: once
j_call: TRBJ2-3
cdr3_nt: TGTGCCAGCAGCTCCGGGACTGGAGGCTATTTT
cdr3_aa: CASSSGTGGYF

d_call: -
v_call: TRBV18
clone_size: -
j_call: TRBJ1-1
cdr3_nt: TGTGCCAGCTCAGAGACAGTAGCTGAAGCTTTCTTT
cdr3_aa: CASSETVAEAFF

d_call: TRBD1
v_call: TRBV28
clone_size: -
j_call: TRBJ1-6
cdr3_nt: TGTGCCAGCAGTCCCCGGACAGGGGCTGATTCACCCCTCCACTTT
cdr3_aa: CASSPRTGADSPLHF

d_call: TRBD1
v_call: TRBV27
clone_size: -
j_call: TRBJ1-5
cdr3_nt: TGTGCCAGCTCCCAGGGGGCGGGGGGCAATCAGCCCCAGCATTTT
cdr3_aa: CASSQGAGGNQPQHF

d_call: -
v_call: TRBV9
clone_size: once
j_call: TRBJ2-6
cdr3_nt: TGTGCCAGCAGCGTAGATCCCTCTGGGGCCAACGTCCTGACTTTC
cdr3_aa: CASSVDPSGANVLTF

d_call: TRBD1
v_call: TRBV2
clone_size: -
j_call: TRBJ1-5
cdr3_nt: TGTGCCAGCAACATATTGGGGACAGGAGATCAGCCCCAGCATTTT
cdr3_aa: CASNILGTGDQPQHF

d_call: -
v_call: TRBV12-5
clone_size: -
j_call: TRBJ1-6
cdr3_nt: TGTGCTAGTGGTTTGGATATCTCACCCCTCCACTTT
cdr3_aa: CASGLDISPLHF

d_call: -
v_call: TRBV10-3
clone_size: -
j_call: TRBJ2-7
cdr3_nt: TGTGCCATCAGTGAGTTATGGCCCTACGAGCAGTACTTC
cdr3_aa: CAISELWPYEQYF

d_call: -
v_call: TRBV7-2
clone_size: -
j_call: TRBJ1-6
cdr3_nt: TGTGCCAGCAGCTTAGACGGGAGGGTCCTAAATTCACCCCTCCACTTT
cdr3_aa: CASSLDGRVLNSPLHF

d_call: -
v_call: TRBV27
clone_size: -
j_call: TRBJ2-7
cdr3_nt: TGTGCCAGCAGTTTTAGAGGAACCGAGCAGTACTTC
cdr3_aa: CASSFRGTEQYF

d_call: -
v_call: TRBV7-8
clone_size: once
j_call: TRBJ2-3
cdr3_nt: TGTGCCAGCAGCTTAGAGGGGGGCCGGGATACGCAGTATTTT
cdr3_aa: CASSLEGGRDTQYF

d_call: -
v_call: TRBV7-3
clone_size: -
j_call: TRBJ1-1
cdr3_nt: TGTGCCAGCAGCCCCATGCCGAACACTGAAGCTTTCTTT
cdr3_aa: CASSPMPNTEAFF

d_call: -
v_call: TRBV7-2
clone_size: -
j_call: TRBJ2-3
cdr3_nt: TGTGCCAGCAGCTTAGTATCAAGGAGGGTTGTTGGAGATACGCAGTATTTT
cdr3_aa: CASSLVSRRVVGDTQYF

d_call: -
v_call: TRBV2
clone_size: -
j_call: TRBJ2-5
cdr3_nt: TGTGCCAGCAGTCTTGTGGGGGGAGAGACCCAGTACTTC
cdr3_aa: CASSLVGGETQYF

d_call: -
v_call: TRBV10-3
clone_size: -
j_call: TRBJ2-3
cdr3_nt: TGTGCCATCAGTGACCCCTTGCAGGGTACAGATACGCAGTATTTT
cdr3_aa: CAISDPLQGTDTQYF

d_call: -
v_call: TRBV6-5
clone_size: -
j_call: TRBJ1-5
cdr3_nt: TGTGCCAGCGGAGACAGTCACAATCAGCCCCAGCATTTT
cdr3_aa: CASGDSHNQPQHF

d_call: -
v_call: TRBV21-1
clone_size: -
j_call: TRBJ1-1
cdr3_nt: TGTGCCAGCAGCAAAGACACCTTAGAGTCCTCTGAAGCTTTCTTT
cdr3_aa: CASSKDTLESSEAFF

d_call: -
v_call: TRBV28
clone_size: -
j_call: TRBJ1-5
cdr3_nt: TGTGCCAGCAACGGGGTCTCGAGCAATCAGCCCCAGCATTTT
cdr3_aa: CASNGVSSNQPQHF

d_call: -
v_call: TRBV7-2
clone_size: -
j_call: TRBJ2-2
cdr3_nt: TGTGCCAGCAGCTTACAACGGCGGAGACTAACCGGGGAGCTGTTTTTT
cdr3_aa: CASSLQRRRLTGELFF

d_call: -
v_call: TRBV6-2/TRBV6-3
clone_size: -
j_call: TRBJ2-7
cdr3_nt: TGTGCCAGCAGTTATCGCTTAAGGGGCTACGAGCAGTACTTC
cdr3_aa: CASSYRLRGYEQYF

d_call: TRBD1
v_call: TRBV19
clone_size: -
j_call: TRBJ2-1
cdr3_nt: TGTGCCAGTAGTATAGATCCCGGGACAGCCTACAATGAGCAGTTCTTC
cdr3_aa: CASSIDPGTAYNEQFF

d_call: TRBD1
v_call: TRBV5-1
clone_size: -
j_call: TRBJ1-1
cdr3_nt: TGCGCCAGCAGCACGGACAGGGTCAAGAAAACTGAAGCTTTCTTT
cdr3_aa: CASSTDRVKKTEAFF

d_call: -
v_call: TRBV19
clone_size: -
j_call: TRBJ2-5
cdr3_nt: TGTGCCAGTAGTACCGGGACCACCCAGCTCACCCAGTACTTC
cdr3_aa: CASSTGTTQLTQYF

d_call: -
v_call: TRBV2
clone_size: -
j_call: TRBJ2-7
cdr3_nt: TGTGCCAGCACGAGGGGGTCCCCCTACGAGCAGTACTTC
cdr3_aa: CASTRGSPYEQYF

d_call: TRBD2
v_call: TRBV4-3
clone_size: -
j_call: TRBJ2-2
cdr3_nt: TGCGCCAGCAGCGATACCGGGACTAGCGGGGTCGGGGAGCTGTTTTTT
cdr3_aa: CASSDTGTSGVGELFF

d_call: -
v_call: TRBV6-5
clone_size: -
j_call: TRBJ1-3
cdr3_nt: TGTGCCAGCATTATCAATCGGGGAGGAAACACCATATATTTT
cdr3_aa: CASIINRGGNTIYF

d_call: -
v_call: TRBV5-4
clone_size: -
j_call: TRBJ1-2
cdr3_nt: TGTGCCAGCAGCCTCAGAGATATCAGACAGGTCCCTGGCTACACCTTC
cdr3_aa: CASSLRDIRQVPGYTF

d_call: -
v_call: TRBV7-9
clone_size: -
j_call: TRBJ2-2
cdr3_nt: TGTGCCAGCAGCTTAGTATTAGCGAACACCGGGGAGCTGTTTTTT
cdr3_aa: CASSLVLANTGELFF

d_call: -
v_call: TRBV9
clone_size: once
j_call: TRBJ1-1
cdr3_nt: TGTGCCAGCAGCGCCTCAACAGGGCGGAACACTGAAGCTTTCTTT
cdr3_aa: CASSASTGRNTEAFF

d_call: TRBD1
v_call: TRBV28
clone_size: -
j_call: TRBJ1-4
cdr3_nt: TGTGCCAGCAGCCCCCCGGACAGGGCAACTAATGAAAAACTGTTTTTT
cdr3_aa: CASSPPDRATNEKLFF

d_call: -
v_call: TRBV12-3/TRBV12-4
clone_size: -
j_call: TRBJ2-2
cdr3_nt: TGTGCCAGCAGTTTAAGAAAGCCCGGGGAGCTGTTTTTT
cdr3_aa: CASSLRKPGELFF

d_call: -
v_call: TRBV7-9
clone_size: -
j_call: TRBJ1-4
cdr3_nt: TGTGCCAGCAGCCCCGGGGGCACTAATGAAAAACTGTTTTTT
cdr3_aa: CASSPGGTNEKLFF